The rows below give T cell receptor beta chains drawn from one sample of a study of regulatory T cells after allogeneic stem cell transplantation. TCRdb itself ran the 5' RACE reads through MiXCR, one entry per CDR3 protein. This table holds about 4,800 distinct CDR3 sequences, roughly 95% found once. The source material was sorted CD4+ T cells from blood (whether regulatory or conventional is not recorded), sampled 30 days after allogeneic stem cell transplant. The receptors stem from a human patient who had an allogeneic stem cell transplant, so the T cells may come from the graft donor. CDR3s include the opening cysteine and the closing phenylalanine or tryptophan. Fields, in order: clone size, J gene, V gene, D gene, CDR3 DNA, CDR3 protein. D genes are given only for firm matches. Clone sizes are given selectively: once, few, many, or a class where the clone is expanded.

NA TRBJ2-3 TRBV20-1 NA TGCAGTACCAGAGACCCATCGGGAGAGGGAGATCCGCAGTATTTT CSTRDPSGEGDPQYF
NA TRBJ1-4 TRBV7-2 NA TGTGCCAGCAGCCTATCCGCCTTGGCTGCAACTAATGAAAAACTGTTTTTT CASSLSALAATNEKLFF
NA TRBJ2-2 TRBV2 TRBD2 TGTGCCAGCAGTGGAAAACTAGCGGGGTTGGTAGGGGAGCTGATTTTT CASSGKLAGLVGELIF
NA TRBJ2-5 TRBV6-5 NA TGCACCATCAGACCGCTGGACGGACCAGAGACCCAGTACTTC CTIRPLDGPETQYF
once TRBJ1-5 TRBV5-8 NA TGTGCCAGCAGCTTGCCGCGTCCCAGCTATCAGACCCAGCATTTT CASSLPRPSYQTQHF
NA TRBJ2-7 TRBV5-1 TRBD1 TGCTCCAGCACCAGAACCGCCGGGACAGGATCCTACGAGCAGTACTTC CSSTRTAGTGSYEQYF
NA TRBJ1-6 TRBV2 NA TGTGCCAGCAGTCCTATGAGCTCGTGTAATTCACCCCTCCACTTT CASSPMSSCNSPLHF
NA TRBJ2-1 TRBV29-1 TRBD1 TGCAGCGTGACTCCCGGGACAGGGGGCTCCTACAGTGGGCAGTTCTTC CSVTPGTGGSYSGQFF
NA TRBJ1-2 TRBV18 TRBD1 TGTGGCAGCTCCTCCTCGGGCAGGGGGAATGGGTACACCTTC CGSSSSGRGNGYTF
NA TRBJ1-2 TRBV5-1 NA TGCGCCAGCTGCCCTACCGGGGGTCTGTATGATGGCCACTCCTTC CASCPTGGLYDGHSF
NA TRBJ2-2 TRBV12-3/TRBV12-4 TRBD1 TGTGCCAGCATTTTATTACAGGGGACAACCCGGAAGCCGTTTTTT CASILLQGTTRKPFF
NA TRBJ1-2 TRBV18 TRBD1 TGTGCCAGCTCCTCCTCGGACAGGGGGACTGGCCACTCCTTC CASSSSDRGTGHSF
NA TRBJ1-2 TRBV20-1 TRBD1 TGCAGTGCCCTGGCGGGACAGGGGGTCTATGGCTACTCCTTC CSALAGQGVYGYSF
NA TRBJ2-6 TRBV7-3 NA TGTGCCAGTAGGAAACAGGGGAGGGGGGACAACGTCCAGTATTTC CASRKQGRGDNVQYF
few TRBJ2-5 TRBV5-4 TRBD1 TGTGCCAGCAGCAGAAAGGGACAGGGGAAAGAGACCCAGTACTTC CASSRKGQGKETQYF
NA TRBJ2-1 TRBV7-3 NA TGTGCCAGCAGCATAACAGGCCCATATTACAATGAGCAGCTCTTC CASSITGPYYNEQLF
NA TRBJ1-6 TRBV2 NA TGTGCCAGTAATACTATAAGCTCATATAATTCAACCCTCCACTTT CASNTISSYNSTLHF
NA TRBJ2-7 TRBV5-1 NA TGCGCCAGTAAACCCGGCTGGAGCGAGCACGACGAAGAGCAGTACTTC CASKPGWSEHDEEQYF
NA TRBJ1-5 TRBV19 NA TGTGCCAGTAGTACCGAGACGGACAATCAGCCCCAACATTTT CASSTETDNQPQHF
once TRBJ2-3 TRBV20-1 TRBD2 TGCACTGCTAGAGATGCAGCGGGAGAGGCAGATACGCAGTATTTT CTARDAAGEADTQYF
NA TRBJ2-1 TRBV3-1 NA TGTGCCAGCAGCCAAGCTTCCGATGCGCAGTATTTC CASSQASDAQYF
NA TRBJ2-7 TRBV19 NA TGTACCAGTAGTGTGGGTATCACCTACGAGCAGTACTTC CTSSVGITYEQYF
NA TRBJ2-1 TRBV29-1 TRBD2 TGCAGCGTGACCCCCGGGGCGGGGGGCTCCTGCAATGAGCAGTTCTTC CSVTPGAGGSCNEQFF
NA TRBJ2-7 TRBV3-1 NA TGTGCCAGCGGCCAAGATTCCAATGAGCAGTACTTC CASGQDSNEQYF
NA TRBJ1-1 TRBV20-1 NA TGCACTGCCAGAAAAGGCTGGAACACGCAAGCTTACTTT CTARKGWNTQAYF
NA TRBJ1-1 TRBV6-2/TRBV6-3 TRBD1 TGTGCCAGCAGTCTGACAGGGTTTAACACTGAAGCTTTCTTT CASSLTGFNTEAFF
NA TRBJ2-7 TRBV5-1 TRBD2 TGCGCCAGTCACCCTTGGACTAGCAGTAACTGCTGCGGGCAGTACTTC CASHPWTSSNCCGQYF
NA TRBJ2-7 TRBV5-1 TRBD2 TGCGCCAGTCAAACTAGGACGAGCGGGAACTCAGACGAGCAGTACTTC CASQTRTSGNSDEQYF
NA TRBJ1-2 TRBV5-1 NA TGCGCCAGCAGCTTGAGGAGGGACACGGATGATGGCTACAACTTC CASSLRRDTDDGYNF
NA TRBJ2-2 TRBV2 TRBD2 TGTGCCGGCAATGGCGATCTAGCGGGGTTAGTAGGGGGGCTGTTTTTT CAGNGDLAGLVGGLFF
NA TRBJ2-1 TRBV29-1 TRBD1 TGCAGCGTGACCCCCGGGCCAGGGGGCTCCTACAATGAACATTTCTTC CSVTPGPGGSYNEHFF
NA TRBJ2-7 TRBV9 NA TGTGCCAGCAGCCCCTCAGCCTCAGACAAGCAGTACTTC CASSPSASDKQYF
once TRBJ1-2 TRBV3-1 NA TGTGCCAGCAGCTCATTGGACGTACATGGCTACACCTTC CASSSLDVHGYTF
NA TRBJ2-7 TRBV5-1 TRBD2 TGCGCCAGCAGCCTGCTGGGGGGGTCCATGTACGAGCAGTCCTTC CASSLLGGSMYEQSF
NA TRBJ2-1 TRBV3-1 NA TGCGCAAGCAGCCAAGATTACAATGGGCAGCTCTTC CASSQDYNGQLF
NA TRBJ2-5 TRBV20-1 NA TGCCGTGCCGCCCCCACTGGCGGCGACCAAGAGACCCAGTACTTC CRAAPTGGDQETQYF
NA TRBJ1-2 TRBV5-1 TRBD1 TGCGCCGGCAGCTTGCAGGGGGGGAACTATGGCTACATCTTC CAGSLQGGNYGYIF
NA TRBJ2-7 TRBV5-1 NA TGCGCCAGCAGCGGAACCGCCGGGGGAGGATCCTACGAGCAGTACTTC CASSGTAGGGSYEQYF
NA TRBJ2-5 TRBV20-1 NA TGCAGTGCTCAAGAGGAGCAGTACTTC CSAQEEQYF
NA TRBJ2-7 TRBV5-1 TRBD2 TGCGCCAGCAGCTTGCTAGCGGGAGCCATGGATGAGCAGTACTTC CASSLLAGAMDEQYF
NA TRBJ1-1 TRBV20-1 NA TGCAGTGCCAGCGGACGGGGAGGCGCGTTCTTT CSASGRGGAFF
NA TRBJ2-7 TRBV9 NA TGCGCCAGCAGGCCTTGTGCCTTAGGCGAGCAGTACTTC CASRPCALGEQYF
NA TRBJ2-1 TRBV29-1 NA TGCAGCATGACCCCCGGGACAGCGGGCTACTACAATGAGCAGTTCTTC CSMTPGTAGYYNEQFF
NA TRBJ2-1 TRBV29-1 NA TGCAGCGTGACCCTCGGGAGAGGGGGCTGCTACAATGAGCAGTTCTTC CSVTLGRGGCYNEQFF
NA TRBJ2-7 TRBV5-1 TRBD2 TGCGCCAGCCACCCTGGGGGTAGCGGGAACTACTACGAGCAGTACTTC CASHPGGSGNYYEQYF
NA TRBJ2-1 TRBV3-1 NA TGTGCCACCAGCCAAGCTAAAAATACGCAGTTCTTC CATSQAKNTQFF
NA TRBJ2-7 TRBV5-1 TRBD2 TGCGCCCGCAGCTTGAATGCGGGAGACTTCTATGAGCAGTACTTC CARSLNAGDFYEQYF
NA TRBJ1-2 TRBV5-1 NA TGCGCCAGCATCGCGACGGGGGACACGGGTTATAGCTACTCCTTC CASIATGDTGYSYSF
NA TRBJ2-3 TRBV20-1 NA TGCAGCGCTAGAGATACATCGGGAGAGGGCGATGAACAGTATTTT CSARDTSGEGDEQYF
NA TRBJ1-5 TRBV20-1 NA TGCAGTTCTGGCCAGGGGCCCCGGCATCCGCAGCATTTT CSSGQGPRHPQHF